This T cell receptor beta chain was found in a study of blood T cell repertoires in COVID-19. About the study: The study drew acute and convalescent COVID-19 samples from the United States, Italy and Spain. From T cells, B-cell-depleted T cells, or PBMCs came the material, which was cDNA or gDNA.

Enrollment of patients from Seattle took place during active infection, with longitudinal follow-up. As processed by the authors: Reference gene primer amplification yielded estimated nucleated cell counts. Data came from immunoSEQ multiplex PCR; TCRdb stores just in-frame clones and leaves some out. V, J and clone size were drawn from that table, and D and trimming were deduced from the DNA. Of around 68,000 clones in the sample, approximately 84% were seen once. Deletions cut 11 bases from V and 0 bases from J, with 14 bases between. Germline loops: CDR1 LNHDA, CDR2 SQIVND (reference sequence). The CDR3 runs 15 residues.

J is TRBJ1-6 and V is TRBV19, with no clear D. Input material: peripheral blood. This TCR was recovered from a man between 35 and 55 years old with COVID-19, enrolled during active disease. CDR3 DNA sequence: TGTGCCGCGCGGGAGGTAGGCTCCTATAATTCACCCCTCCACTTT. This encodes CAAREVGSYNSPLHF.